The next 32 T cell receptor beta chains were all read from a single sample in a study of T cell changes during pregnancy in multiple sclerosis. Some clones are missing from TCRdb's copy, which holds only in-frame ones; the method was immunoSEQ multiplex PCR. This sample has tens of thousands of clones, with about 92% found just once. The sample in question was CD4+ T cells from peripheral blood mononuclear cells, obtained in the third trimester of pregnancy. All receptors derive from a female donor with multiple sclerosis, enrolled in a pregnancy study.

The chain recombines TRBV7-6 with TRBJ1-1; D unresolved. Germline V gene sequence: CDR1 SGHVS, CDR2 FNYEAQ. Trimming pared 6 bases from V and 3 bases from J, leaving 11 bases between. This CDR3 comprises 13 residues. CDR3 amino acids: CASRAERDTEAFF. The DNA for the CDR3 is TGTGCCAGCAGGGCAGAACGGGACACTGAAGCTTTCTTT.

CDR3 residues: CASDGGSGTQAYGYTF. CDR3 nucleotides: TGTGCCAGCGACGGGGGGTCCGGGACGCAAGCCTATGGCTACACCTTC. The rearrangement uses TRBV7-9 and TRBJ1-2; D may be TRBD1 (5 bases). V gave up 8 bases and J gave up 4 bases, with 23 bases separating them. CDR1 and CDR2 from the germline V gene are SEHNR and FQNEAQ (reference sequence). The CDR3 is made up of 16 amino acids. Supplemented by reference TRBV7-9 and TRBJ1-2, the full variable domain reads DTGVSQNPRHKITKRGQNVTFRCDPISEHNRLYWYRQTLGQGPEFLTYFQNEAQLEKSRLLSDRFSAERPKGSFSTLEIQRTEQGDSAMYLCASDGGSGTQAYGYTFGSGTRLTVV.

The V and J genes are TRBV10-3 and TRBJ2-3; possibly TRBD1 for D (6 bases). Deletions cut 2 bases from V and 0 bases from J, with 15 bases between. Germline V gene data show CDR1 as ENHRY and CDR2 as SYGVKD. The CDR3 consists of 17 residues. The CDR3 sequence: CAISETQGIPSTDTQYF. CDR3 in DNA: TGTGCCATCAGTGAGACGCAGGGGATCCCTAGCACAGATACGCAGTATTTT.

The V call is TRBV7-9, the J call TRBJ1-2; 9 nucleotides match TRBD1. Germline V gives CDR1 SEHNR, CDR2 FQNEAQ (reference sequence). The V and J ends lost 4 bases and 1 base, in that order; junction bases with no gene match: 4. CDR3 length: 15 residues. CDR3 sequence (DNA): TGTGCCAGCAGCTCTGGACAGGGGTTTAACTATGGCTACACCTTC. Translation gives CASSSGQGFNYGYTF.

V is TRBV6-6 and J is TRBJ1-1; D call uncertain. Trimming took 2 bases from V and 3 from J, leaving 7 bases between them. There are 13 residues in the CDR3. CDR1 is MNHNY, CDR2 SVGAGI, per germline (reference sequence). CDR3 region: CASSYGQDTEAFF. The DNA for the CDR3 is TGTGCCAGCAGTTACGGGCAGGACACTGAAGCTTTCTTT.

The V and J genes are TRBV6-1 and TRBJ1-5; D is unresolved. Germline V gene lookup returns CDR1 MNHNS and CDR2 SASEGT. V was clipped by 7 bases and J by 2 bases, with 9 bases between them. There are 13 residues in the CDR3. As DNA, the CDR3 is TGTGCCAGCAATCGACACCGCAATCAGCCCCAGCATTTT. Its protein is CASNRHRNQPQHF.

In its sample, this clone was seen once. The chain links TRBV9 to TRBJ2-7; TRBD2 is a possible D gene (7 bases). The V end lost 5 bases, the J end lost 7 bases, and 19 bases lay between the germline ends. Germline CDR1 reads SGDLS; CDR2 reads YYNGEE. The CDR3 spans 14 residues. CDR3 sequence: CASSPRGGKGEQYF. The CDR3 bases are TGTGCCAGCAGTCCAAGGGGGGGGAAGGGAGAGCAGTACTTC.

The genes are TRBV7-6 and TRBJ2-5, with D perhaps TRBD2 (6 bases). Germline assignment: CDR1 SGHVS and CDR2 FNYEAQ. The CDR3 spans 15 residues. V was pared by 1 base and J by 4 bases, with 13 bases between. CDR3 loop: CASSLGSGVRETQYF. The CDR3 DNA follows: TGTGCCAGCAGCTTAGGGTCGGGGGTCAGAGAGACCCAGTACTTC.

The rearrangement joins TRBV7-2 to TRBJ2-5; 7 bases agree with TRBD2. The CDR3 consists of 15 residues. In germline, CDR1 is SGHTA, CDR2 FQGNSA. Trimming at V came to 5 bases and at J to 0 bases, leaving 6 bases not matched to a gene. This chain's CDR3 is CASSPQRGYQETQYF. Written as DNA, the CDR3 is TGTGCCAGCAGCCCCCAGCGGGGATACCAAGAGACCCAGTACTTC. Drawing the rest from reference TRBV7-2 and TRBJ2-5, the complete variable domain is GAGVSQSPSNKVTEKGKDVELRCDPISGHTALYWYRQSLGQGLEFLIYFQGNSAPDKSGLPSDRFSAERTGGSVSTLTIQRTQQEDSAVYLCASSPQRGYQETQYFGPGTRLLVL.

This chain joins TRBV19 and TRBJ2-2; D is possibly TRBD1 (5 bases). The CDR3 is 16 residues long. Trimming stripped 1 base from V and 1 base from J, with 10 bases between. Per the germline V gene, CDR1 is LNHDA and CDR2 is SQIVND (reference sequence). Here the CDR3 reads CASSIVTGLNTGELFF. The CDR3 DNA reads as TGTGCCAGTAGTATAGTAACAGGTTTGAACACCGGGGAGCTGTTTTTT.

The rearrangement uses TRBV10-3 and TRBJ2-7; 10 nucleotides line up with TRBD1. CDR1 and CDR2 (germline): ENHRY, SYGVKD. V was clipped by 6 bases and J by 3 bases; unmatched bases: 5. The CDR3 covers 14 residues. The CDR3 DNA reads TGTGCCATCAGCTCGGGACAGGGGAACTACGAGCAGTACTTC. This gives the protein CAISSGQGNYEQYF.

CDR3 sequence (DNA): TGTGCCAGCAGTTCGTTACGGGACAACCCCTACAATGAGCAGTTCTTC. Encoded protein: CASSSLRDNPYNEQFF. The J gene is TRBJ2-1, the V gene TRBV6-5; D is perhaps TRBD1 (6 bases). CDR3 size: 16 residues. Trimming removed 4 bases at V and 2 bases at J, with 15 bases between. The germline gives CDR1 MNHEY, CDR2 SVGAGI.

For the CDR3, the DNA is TGTGCCAGCAGCTTAGGCGCGGGGAATAGCAATCAGCCCCAGCATTTT. Protein product: CASSLGAGNSNQPQHF. The J gene is TRBJ1-5, the V gene TRBV7-8; D is undetermined. V was trimmed by 1 base and J by 0 bases, leaving 10 bases between them. The CDR3 is made up of 16 amino acids. Looked up from germline, CDR1 is SGHVS and CDR2 is FQNEAQ.

This sequence joins TRBV27 and TRBJ1-1; 11 positions agree with TRBD1. Germline V CDR1 and CDR2: MNHEY, SMNVEV (reference sequence). This CDR3 comprises 17 residues. V gave up 3 bases and J gave up 3 bases; unmatched junction bases: 9. The CDR3 here is CASSFWGTGGSYTEAFF. The CDR3 bases are TGTGCCAGCAGTTTTTGGGGGACAGGGGGTTCTTACACTGAAGCTTTCTTT.

The CDR3 DNA reads TGTGCCAGCAGTTCCACATACAATGAGCAGTTCTTC. It codes for CASSSTYNEQFF. The chain has TRBV6-5 and TRBJ2-1; no clear D. The germline V and J ends were trimmed by 4 bases and 4 bases, with 5 bases remaining between them. This CDR3 comprises 12 residues. CDR1 MNHEY and CDR2 SVGAGI come from the germline V gene.

This chain joins TRBV7-3 and TRBJ2-1, with D possibly matching TRBD2 (5 bases). Deletions cut 0 bases from V and 7 bases from J, with 16 bases between. The CDR3 covers 16 residues. Germline values: CDR1 SGHTA, CDR2 FQGTGA. Here the CDR3 DNA reads TGTGCCAGCAGCTTAACCAGTAATCCTAGCACTAATGAGCAGTTCTTC. Encoded protein: CASSLTSNPSTNEQFF.

The chain is built from TRBV2 and TRBJ1-5; 7 positions agree with TRBD1. Germline CDR1 reads SNHLY; CDR2 reads FYNNEI. The CDR3 is made up of 14 amino acids. The V gene end was trimmed by 7 bases and the J gene end by 5 bases; junction bases not matched to a gene: 8. CDR3 region: CASKLDRADQPQHF. The CDR3 DNA follows: TGTGCCAGCAAACTCGACAGGGCCGATCAGCCCCAGCATTTT.

The V and J genes are TRBV5-1 and TRBJ1-2; 12 positions agree with TRBD1. Germline V gene lookup returns CDR1 SGHRS and CDR2 YFSETQ. V was clipped by 0 bases and J by 2 bases; unmatched bases: 5. CDR3 length: 17 amino acids. CDR3 region: CASSLGGTGGLNYGYTF. The CDR3 nucleotides read TGCGCCAGCAGCTTGGGTGGGACAGGGGGCTTGAACTATGGCTACACCTTC.

V and J are TRBV5-1 and TRBJ1-1; 7 positions match TRBD1. Germline V CDR1 and CDR2: SGHRS, YFSETQ. The CDR3 totals 13 residues. The J segment lost 9 bases and the V segment lost 0 bases, leaving 5 bases of the junction unmatched. This CDR3 reads CASSLGQGMQAFF. Written as DNA, the CDR3 is TGCGCCAGCAGCTTGGGACAGGGAATGCAAGCTTTCTTT.

This chain joins TRBV20-1 and TRBJ2-5, with D maybe TRBD1 (6 bases). Trimming left V 5 bases short and J 4 bases short, with 8 bases between. The CDR3 sequence is 11 residues long. CDR1 DFQATT and CDR2 SNEGSKA come from the germline V gene (reference sequence). In DNA, the CDR3 is TGCAGTGCTGGGGGCCCAGAGACCCAGTACTTC. Protein product: CSAGGPETQYF.

Written as DNA, the CDR3 is TGTGCCACCAGCAGAGATGGAACAGGGGGTGACGAGACCCAGTACTTC. This encodes CATSRDGTGGDETQYF. The chain couples TRBV15 to TRBJ2-5; the match to TRBD1 covers 8 bases. The CDR3 runs to 16 residues. Germline CDR1 reads LNHNV; CDR2 reads YYDKDF (reference sequence). V lost 0 bases to trimming and J lost 5 bases; unmatched junction nucleotides: 8.

This clone was seen only once. The rearrangement joins TRBV11-2 to TRBJ2-2, with 9 bases identical to TRBD1. This CDR3 has 15 residues. Per germline, CDR1 SGHAT and CDR2 FQNNGV. J lost 6 bases, V lost 2 bases, and 4 bases had no gene match. The CDR3 loop is CASSLRDRAPGELFF. The CDR3 region has the DNA TGTGCCAGCAGCTTAAGGGACAGGGCCCCCGGGGAGCTGTTTTTT.

This CDR3 reads CATSSASGSQNQPQHF. The DNA for the CDR3 is TGTGCCACCAGCAGCGCCTCGGGGAGTCAGAATCAGCCCCAGCATTTT. This chain uses TRBV15 with TRBJ1-5; D uncertain. There are 16 residues in the CDR3. The V and J ends lost 3 bases and 4 bases respectively, with 16 bases between them. Germline CDR1 and CDR2: LNHNV and YYDKDF (reference sequence).

The CDR3 loop reads CASRTFNYGYTF. CDR3 DNA sequence: TGTGCCAGTAGGACATTTAACTATGGCTACACCTTC. The rearrangement links TRBV19 to TRBJ1-2; D gene unclear. Trimming cost V 6 bases and J 1 base, with 6 bases left between them. CDR1 and CDR2 (germline): LNHDA, SQIVND (reference sequence). This CDR3 is 12 amino acids long.

The chain combines TRBV4-1 with TRBJ2-1, with 10 bases that match TRBD2. The CDR3 has 18 residues. Germline V gene lookup returns CDR1 MGHRA and CDR2 YSYEKL. The trim removed 0 bases at V and 5 bases at J, leaving 10 bases unmatched. The DNA of the CDR3 is TGCGCCAGCAGCCAAGAGACCGGGCTAGCGGGAGTAGACAATGAGCAGTTCTTC. This encodes CASSQETGLAGVDNEQFF.

The CDR3 sequence is CSASVGQGLNQPQHF. The CDR3 DNA reads as TGCAGCGCAAGTGTCGGACAGGGCTTGAATCAGCCCCAGCATTTT. The rearrangement links TRBV29-1 to TRBJ1-5; 8 bases fit TRBD1. The CDR3 totals 15 residues. V lost 7 bases to trimming and J lost 4 bases; unmatched junction nucleotides: 12. Looked up from germline, CDR1 is SQVTM and CDR2 is ANQGSEA.

With respect to this clone: One junction end disagrees with the germline gene, perhaps due to a read error. The chain uses TRBV5-1 and TRBJ2-7; D possibly corresponds to TRBD2 (6 bases). This CDR3 is built from 12 residues. Germline assignment: CDR1 SGHRS and CDR2 YFSETQ. CDR3 in amino acids: CASSLYGGRRNF. Here the CDR3 DNA reads TGCGCCAGCAGCTTGTACGGGGGTCGGAGAAATTTC.

The chain recombines TRBV11-2 with TRBJ2-1; 8 positions agree with TRBD2. Germline V gene data show CDR1 as SGHAT and CDR2 as FQNNGV. V shed 2 bases and J 2 bases; nucleotides not matched to a gene: 11. The CDR3 covers 18 residues. This CDR3 is CASSLLGSGRRTYNEQFF. The DNA for the CDR3 is TGTGCCAGCAGCTTATTGGGGAGCGGGAGAAGAACCTACAATGAGCAGTTCTTC.

V gene TRBV7-9 combines with J gene TRBJ1-2, with TRBD1 matching 7 bases. CDR1 and CDR2 from the germline V gene are SEHNR and FQNEAQ (reference sequence). This CDR3 contains 15 residues. The ends lost 3 bases at V and 0 bases at J; junction bases unmatched: 4. The DNA of the CDR3 is TGTGCCAGCAGCTTGAACAGGGGAGCTAACTATGGCTACACCTTC. Protein product: CASSLNRGANYGYTF.

This sequence joins TRBV30 and TRBJ2-7; tentative D call: TRBD2 (5 bases). The V gene's germline CDR1 is GTSNPN and CDR2 SVGIG (reference sequence). The V end was cut by 0 bases, the J end by 5 bases, with 11 bases between. This CDR3 is 13 amino acids long. The CDR3 DNA is TGTGCCTGGAGTGTACTAGGGTTCCACGAGCAGTACTTC. This translates into CAWSVLGFHEQYF.

The chain couples TRBV28 to TRBJ1-2; D not resolved. Germline CDR1 MDHEN, CDR2 SYDVKM. Trimming left V 2 bases short and J 8 bases short, with 12 bases between. The CDR3 totals 13 residues. The CDR3: CASSLKAQRGYTF. In DNA, the CDR3 is TGTGCCAGCAGTTTAAAGGCGCAGCGGGGCTACACCTTC.

DNA of the CDR3: TGTGCCAGCAGCTTCGACAGGGGGTATGGCTACACCTTC. Amino acid sequence: CASSFDRGYGYTF. The J gene is TRBJ1-2, the V gene TRBV5-8; 9 bases align to TRBD1. Per the germline V gene, CDR1 is SGHTS and CDR2 is YDEGEE. The CDR3 loop spans 13 amino acids. The junction had 1 base not matched to a gene; V was cut back by 2 bases and J by 5 bases.